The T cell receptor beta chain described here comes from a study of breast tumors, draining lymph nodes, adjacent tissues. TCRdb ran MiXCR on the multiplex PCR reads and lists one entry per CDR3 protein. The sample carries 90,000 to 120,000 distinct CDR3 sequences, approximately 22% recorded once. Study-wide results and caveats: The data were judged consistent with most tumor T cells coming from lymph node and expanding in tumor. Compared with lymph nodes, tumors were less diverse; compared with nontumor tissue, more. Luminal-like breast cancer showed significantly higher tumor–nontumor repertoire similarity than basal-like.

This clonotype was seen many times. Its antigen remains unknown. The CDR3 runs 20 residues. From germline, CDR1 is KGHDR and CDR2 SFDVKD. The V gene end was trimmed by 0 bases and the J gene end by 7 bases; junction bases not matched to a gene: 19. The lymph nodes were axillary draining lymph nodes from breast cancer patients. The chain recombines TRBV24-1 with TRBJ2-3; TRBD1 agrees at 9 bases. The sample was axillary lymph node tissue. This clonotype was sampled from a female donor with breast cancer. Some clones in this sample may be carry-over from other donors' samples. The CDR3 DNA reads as TGTGCCACCAGTGATTTGCAGGACAGGGGTGGCCCGAGTCACAGATATACGCAGTATTTT. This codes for CATSDLQDRGGPSHRYTQYF.